The clone carrying this T cell receptor beta chain was observed at least ten times. The antigen remains undetermined. These data come from a study of CD8 T cells in ankylosing spondylitis. Regarding the study as a whole: Clones linked to the disease showed a CD8+ phenotype. They occurred at relatively low frequencies in peripheral blood. Significant enrichment of disease-linked clones was reportedly seen in matched ankylosing spondylitis synovial fluid. Earlier authors reported some of these motif variants in reactive arthritis synovial fluid and blood.

With 2 bases clipped from V and 6 bases from J, the junction kept 8 bases outside the gene matches. Looked up from germline, CDR1 is SGHVS and CDR2 is FQNEAQ. The CDR3 sequence is 15 residues long. Preparation of TCR beta libraries was done by quantitative 5'-RACE with molecular barcodes. TCRdb analysed the 5' RACE reads with MiXCR anew, one entry per CDR3 protein. The repertoire consists of about 64,000 distinct CDR3 sequences, with around 6.4% occurring once and the leading ten covering 5%. The chain employs TRBV7-8 and TRBJ2-7, with 9 bases identical to TRBD2. The sample comprised synovial fluid, either unsorted or a sorted T cell fraction (not recorded which). The receptor comes from a male donor with ankylosing spondylitis. The CDR3 DNA reads TGTGCCAGCAGCTTATATGGGCTAGCGGGAATCGAGCAGTACTTC. This encodes CASSLYGLAGIEQYF. Full variable domain (rest looked up from reference TRBV7-8 and TRBJ2-7): GAGVSQSPRYKVAKRGQDVALRCDPISGHVSLFWYQQALGQGPEFLTYFQNEAQLDKSGLPSDRFFAERPEGSVSTLKIQRTQQEDSAVYLCASSLYGLAGIEQYFGPGTRLTVT.